Listed below are T cell receptor beta chains from one sample, sequenced in a study of Ad26.COV2.S vaccination and SARS-CoV-2 variants. Assay used: immunoSEQ multiplex PCR; TCRdb lists only in-frame clones, some missing. This sample yields 400,000 to 450,000 clones, of which 80% to 95% are seen a single time; 9% to 15% belongs to the top ten. The sequenced sample was peripheral blood, obtained in a trial of Ad26.COV2.S vaccine versus placebo. The receptors here all came from a person between 18 and 65 years old who received the Ad26.COV2.S COVID-19 vaccine or a placebo. Each CDR3 is given with its conserved first and last residue. A D gene is named only where the DNA matches it firmly. Rows give clone size only sometimes, using once, few, many, or a class for an expanded clone.

D gene	V gene	J gene	clone size	CDR3 protein	CDR3 DNA
.	TRBV5-5	TRBJ2-3	.	CASSLFRDTQYF	TGTGCCAGCAGCTTATTTAGGGATACGCAGTATTTT
TRBD1	TRBV7-8	TRBJ1-2	.	CASSLDRTGGYGYTF	TGTGCCAGCAGCTTAGATCGAACAGGGGGCTATGGCTACACCTTC
.	TRBV4-3	TRBJ1-1	.	CASSQGGPNTEAFF	TGCGCCAGCAGCCAAGGGGGCCCGAACACTGAAGCTTTCTTT
TRBD1	TRBV6-5	TRBJ2-7	.	CASRPSWDRVYEQYF	TGTGCCAGCAGACCTAGTTGGGACAGGGTTTACGAGCAGTACTTC
TRBD2	TRBV7-9	TRBJ2-5	.	CASSPPTSGRRGQETQYF	TGTGCCAGCAGCCCGCCGACTAGCGGGAGGCGGGGGCAAGAGACCCAGTACTTC
.	TRBV7-9	TRBJ2-6	.	CASSERQSSVISGANVLTF	TGTGCCAGCAGCGAGAGACAGTCCAGCGTTATTTCTGGGGCCAACGTCCTGACTTTC
.	TRBV29-1	TRBJ2-2	.	CSVVLAANTGELFF	TGCAGCGTTGTTCTAGCAGCTAACACCGGGGAGCTGTTTTTT
TRBD2	TRBV6-5	TRBJ2-4	.	CASREGNIQYF	TGTGCCAGCCGGGAGGGGAACATTCAGTACTTC
.	TRBV5-8	TRBJ1-4	.	CASSWEQGLATNEKLFF	TGTGCCAGCAGCTGGGAACAGGGTCTCGCAACTAATGAAAAACTGTTTTTT
.	TRBV30	TRBJ1-3	.	CAWSQGLLGNTIYF	TGTGCCTGGAGTCAGGGATTACTTGGAAACACCATATATTTT
.	TRBV27	TRBJ2-1	.	CASSLTPPGRYNEQFF	TGTGCCAGCAGCCTAACGCCGCCGGGACGCTACAATGAGCAGTTCTTC
TRBD1	TRBV12-5	TRBJ1-3	.	CASGSGQRNTIYF	TGTGCTAGTGGTTCGGGACAGAGAAACACCATATATTTT
.	TRBV12-3/TRBV12-4	TRBJ2-1	.	CASSLDKYNEQFF	TGTGCCAGCAGTTTAGACAAATACAATGAGCAGTTCTTC
TRBD1	TRBV2	TRBJ1-1	.	CASRVTGDHTEAFF	TGTGCCAGCAGAGTTACAGGGGACCACACTGAAGCTTTCTTT
.	TRBV2	TRBJ2-7	.	CASIGLPPYEQYF	TGTGCCAGCATCGGGCTACCCCCCTACGAGCAGTACTTC
.	TRBV7-6	TRBJ2-5	.	CASSLSVLRRETQYF	TGTGCCAGCAGCTTAAGTGTCCTTCGCCGGGAGACCCAGTACTTC
.	TRBV6-2/TRBV6-3	TRBJ2-2	.	CASSQGLTGELFF	TGTGCCAGCAGTCAAGGGTTGACCGGGGAGCTGTTTTTT
.	TRBV27	TRBJ1-3	.	CASSLVGGSGNTIYF	TGTGCCAGCAGTTTAGTGGGGGGAAGTGGAAACACCATATATTTT
.	TRBV7-3	TRBJ2-6	once	CASSLGRLSSGANVLTF	TGTGCCAGCAGCTTAGGGCGCTTAAGCTCTGGGGCCAACGTCCTGACTTTC
TRBD1	TRBV30	TRBJ2-7	.	CAWSIARTGWTREQYF	TGTGCCTGGAGTATCGCCCGGACAGGGTGGACGCGCGAGCAGTACTTC
.	TRBV5-1	TRBJ1-5	.	CASSLGDTSNQPQHF	TGCGCCAGCAGCTTGGGGGACACTAGCAATCAGCCCCAGCATTTT
.	TRBV18	TRBJ1-1	.	CASSPDRDTEAFF	TGTGCCAGCTCACCCGACAGAGACACTGAAGCTTTCTTT
.	TRBV5-6	TRBJ2-1	.	CASTDSGPWGNEQFF	TGTGCCAGCACCGATTCGGGCCCCTGGGGGAATGAGCAGTTCTTC
TRBD1	TRBV19	TRBJ2-7	.	CASSTHGTGIYEQYF	TGTGCCAGTAGTACGCACGGGACAGGGATTTACGAGCAGTACTTC
TRBD1	TRBV25-1	TRBJ1-2	.	CASSDFGTGGVNYGYTF	TGTGCCAGCAGTGACTTCGGGACAGGCGGTGTTAACTATGGCTACACCTTC
.	TRBV6-2/TRBV6-3	TRBJ2-2	.	CASSRTSRAGELFF	TGTGCCAGCAGTCGTACCAGCAGGGCCGGGGAGCTGTTTTTT
.	TRBV7-9	TRBJ1-6	.	CASSLLGEGSPLHF	TGTGCCAGCAGCTTACTAGGAGAGGGTTCACCCCTCCACTTT
.	TRBV27	TRBJ1-1	few	CASSSIPLGFRRTEAFF	TGTGCCAGCAGTTCCATCCCCCTAGGGTTCCGCCGCACTGAAGCTTTCTTT
.	TRBV5-6	TRBJ2-7	.	CASSLQVLSSYEQYF	TGTGCCAGCAGCCTACAGGTACTGAGCTCCTACGAGCAGTACTTC
.	TRBV12-5	TRBJ1-4	.	CASGLVSRGLTTNEKLFF	TGTGCTAGTGGTTTGGTATCGAGGGGACTCACAACTAATGAAAAACTGTTTTTT
.	TRBV5-4	TRBJ1-2	once	CASSFSSALGGNGYTF	TGTGCCAGCAGTTTTTCTTCAGCCCTGGGAGGTAATGGCTACACCTTC
.	TRBV3-1/TRBV3-2	TRBJ1-2	.	CASSQGGPQGYGYTF	TGTGCCAGCAGCCAAGGGGGACCCCAGGGCTATGGCTACACCTTC
TRBD1	TRBV7-2	TRBJ2-2	.	CASSRRGTGTNTGELFF	TGTGCCAGCAGCCGGAGGGGGACAGGCACGAACACCGGGGAGCTGTTTTTT
TRBD1	TRBV19	TRBJ1-5	.	CASSQTGRNQPQHF	TGTGCCAGCTCACAGACAGGGCGAAATCAGCCCCAGCATTTT
TRBD2	TRBV7-9	TRBJ2-1	.	CASSPIVGLAEYNEQFF	TGTGCCAGCAGCCCGATAGTGGGACTAGCGGAGTACAATGAGCAGTTCTTC
.	TRBV11-2	TRBJ1-1	.	CASSLSRTEAFF	TGTGCCAGCAGCTTAAGCCGGACTGAAGCTTTCTTT
TRBD1	TRBV18	TRBJ2-1	.	CASSRQGSSYNEQFF	TGTGCCAGCTCGCGACAGGGGAGCTCCTACAATGAGCAGTTCTTC
.	TRBV28	TRBJ2-7	.	CASREVGTYEQYF	TGTGCCAGCAGGGAGGTGGGAACCTACGAGCAGTACTTC
.	TRBV6-1	TRBJ2-7	once	CASSPGENYEQYF	TGTGCCAGCAGTCCGGGAGAGAACTACGAGCAGTACTTC
.	TRBV12-5	TRBJ2-1	.	CASGIPPSNEQFF	TGTGCTAGTGGTATCCCCCCGAGCAATGAGCAGTTCTTC
.	TRBV4-1	TRBJ2-5	.	CASSQISGLGTQYF	TGCGCCAGCAGCCAAATATCAGGGCTCGGGACCCAGTACTTC
TRBD2	TRBV30	TRBJ2-5	.	CAWSVSGLAGETQYF	TGTGCCTGGAGTGTATCAGGTCTAGCGGGAGAGACCCAGTACTTC
.	TRBV6-5	TRBJ1-3	.	CASSSQTFSGNTIYF	TGTGCCAGCAGTTCCCAGACGTTCTCTGGAAACACCATATATTTT
TRBD2	TRBV7-2	TRBJ2-1	.	CASSSSGSWDEQFF	TGTGCCAGCAGCTCTAGCGGGAGTTGGGATGAGCAGTTCTTC
TRBD2	TRBV28	TRBJ2-1	.	CASSRLAGDNNEQFF	TGTGCCAGCAGCCGACTAGCGGGAGATAACAATGAGCAGTTCTTC
TRBD2	TRBV5-1	TRBJ2-3	.	CASTNQGGRALTTDTQYF	TGCGCCAGCACAAATCAAGGCGGGAGGGCCTTGACGACAGATACGCAGTATTTT
.	TRBV27	TRBJ2-7	.	CASSFEGSYEQYF	TGTGCCAGCAGTTTCGAGGGTTCCTACGAGCAGTACTTC
TRBD2	TRBV19	TRBJ2-7	.	CASSPRLAGAVGEQYF	TGTGCCAGTAGTCCAAGACTAGCGGGAGCAGTAGGCGAGCAGTACTTC
.	TRBV6-2/TRBV6-3	TRBJ2-7	.	CASSRANYEQYF	TGTGCCAGCAGCAGAGCGAACTACGAGCAGTACTTC
TRBD2	TRBV5-6	TRBJ2-7	.	CASSLGPGLAATYEQYF	TGTGCCAGCAGCTTGGGACCGGGACTAGCTGCGACGTACGAGCAGTACTTC